This TCR beta chain was identified in a study of cytomegalovirus exposure and HLA in healthy donors. Germline values: CDR1 MDHEN, CDR2 SYDVKM. The CDR3 has 14 amino acids. The V end was cut by 2 bases, the J end by 1 base, with 8 bases between. The PCR had 60 Vbeta and 13 Jbeta primers. Some clones are missing from TCRdb's copy, which holds only in-frame ones; the method was immunoSEQ multiplex PCR. The profile covers approximately 120,000 clones, with 78% appearing a single time and roughly 6.1% taken by the ten largest. General study points: Accurate prediction of HLA-A and HLA-B alleles (for most subjects) was reportedly achieved from TCR beta sequences. Of the V segments, some could not be distinguished, including TRBV6-2 and TRBV6-3, and were excluded. Analysis performed later found around 15,000 TCR beta sequences associated with HLA alleles at 0.05 false discovery rate.

With regard to this clone: Its cognate antigen is unknown.

The sequenced sample was PBMCs. The genes are TRBV28 and TRBJ1-2; tentative D call: TRBD1 (5 bases). The TCR comes from a woman in her thirties or forties in good health and CMV-seronegative. In DNA form, the CDR3 reads TGTGCCAGCAGTTTACCGGGGGGTAACTATGGCTACACCTTC. Its protein is CASSLPGGNYGYTF.